The 15 T cell receptor beta chains listed next were all sequenced from one sample in a study of PD-1 blockade in classical Hodgkin lymphoma. Libraries were prepared by immunoSEQ multiplex PCR; TCRdb keeps only in-frame clonotypes and omits some of them. The sample shows about 90,000 clones, about nine tenths of them seen only once. The time point is: cycle 4 day 1 (C4D1), after 6 weeks of nivolumab. Relapse after autologous stem cell transplantation occurred in every patient, and brentuximab vedotin exposure varied. This material consisted of peripheral blood mononuclear cells (PBMCs), taken before the fourth cycle of nivolumab. The receptors shown here come from a human donor with classical Hodgkin lymphoma.

The chain uses TRBV29-1 and TRBJ2-4; D not resolved. Per germline, CDR1 SQVTM and CDR2 ANQGSEA. The length of the CDR3 is 13 residues. V was cut by 2 bases and J by 6 bases, with 11 bases left in between. CDR3 region: CSVEQERGNIQYF. As DNA, the CDR3 is TGCAGCGTTGAACAGGAAAGAGGAAACATTCAGTACTTC.

The chain couples TRBV7-2 to TRBJ2-1, with D possibly TRBD2 on 6 matching bases. V gave up 9 bases and J gave up 10 bases, with 13 bases separating them. Germline lookup yields CDR1 SGHTA and CDR2 FQGNSA. This CDR3 comprises 11 residues. This CDR3 reads CASRLALEQFF. Written as DNA, the CDR3 is TGTGCCAGTCGTCTAGCGTTAGAGCAGTTCTTC.

The chain is built from TRBV7-9 and TRBJ1-3; D is possibly TRBD1 (6 bases). V shed 5 bases and J shed 8 bases, with 16 bases lying between them. CDR1 SEHNR and CDR2 FQNEAQ come from the germline V gene (reference sequence). This CDR3 is 14 amino acids long. The chain's CDR3 is CASSIQGSGDTIYF. The DNA of the CDR3 is TGTGCCAGCAGCATACAGGGATCTGGGGACACCATATATTTT. Filled out from reference TRBV7-9 and TRBJ1-3, the complete variable domain reads DTGVSQNPRHKITKRGQNVTFRCDPISEHNRLYWYRQTLGQGPEFLTYFQNEAQLEKSRLLSDRFSAERPKGSFSTLEIQRTEQGDSAMYLCASSIQGSGDTIYFGEGSWLTVV.

J is TRBJ1-4 and V is TRBV10-3; D is unresolved. CDR1 is ENHRY and CDR2 is SYGVKD in the germline V gene. This CDR3 has 17 amino acids. The V gene lost 2 bases and the J gene lost 0 bases, with 13 bases spanning the gap. CDR3 coding DNA: TGTGCCATCAGTGAGGACTGGCTCATTGCAACTAATGAAAAACTGTTTTTT. Protein: CAISEDWLIATNEKLFF.

This clone was seen a handful of times. CDR3 DNA sequence: TGTGCCAGCAGCGTGGGCCCCAATCAGCCCCAGCATTTT. Its protein product is CASSVGPNQPQHF. The chain carries TRBV9 and TRBJ1-5; no firm D call. V was trimmed by 2 bases and J by 3 bases, leaving 6 bases between them. Germline CDR1 SGDLS, CDR2 YYNGEE. This CDR3 has 13 residues.

V is TRBV6-5 and J is TRBJ1-2; 8 bases align to TRBD1. From germline, CDR1 is MNHEY and CDR2 SVGAGI. J gave up 6 bases and V 6 bases, and 3 bases lay outside the gene matches. This CDR3 has 12 amino acids. CDR3 sequence: CASRRTGNGYTF. For the CDR3, the DNA is TGTGCCAGCAGGCGGACAGGGAATGGCTACACCTTC.

The V gene is TRBV18, the J gene TRBJ1-2, with D uncertain. Germline CDR1 KGHSH, CDR2 LQKENI. V was clipped by 0 bases and J by 4 bases, with 9 bases between them. The CDR3 sequence is 14 residues long. CDR3 nucleotides: TGTGCCAGCTCACCACCCGAGACCCTCTATGGCTACACCTTC. It specifies CASSPPETLYGYTF.

The V and J genes are TRBV9 and TRBJ1-3; 7 nucleotides line up with TRBD1. This CDR3 has 16 amino acids. The ends lost 3 bases at V and 0 bases at J; junction bases unmatched: 6. Per germline, CDR1 SGDLS and CDR2 YYNGEE. Here the CDR3 DNA reads TGTGCCAGCAGCGGTCGGGACAGTTTCTCTGGAAACACCATATATTTT. Protein sequence: CASSGRDSFSGNTIYF.

V gene TRBV5-1 combines with J gene TRBJ1-4; 8 bases agree with TRBD1. The junction had 3 bases not matched to a gene; V was cut back by 2 bases and J by 3 bases. Looked up from germline, CDR1 is SGHRS and CDR2 is YFSETQ. The CDR3 contains 15 residues. CDR3 region: CASSLTGGANEKLFF. CDR3 nucleotide sequence: TGCGCCAGCAGCTTAACAGGGGGAGCTAATGAAAAACTGTTTTTT.

The rearrangement joins TRBV11-2 to TRBJ2-5, with 8 bases matching TRBD2. The CDR3 extends over 14 amino acids. V dropped 5 bases and J dropped 8; count of bases not matched to a gene: 10. CDR1 is SGHAT, CDR2 FQNNGV, per germline. Here the CDR3 reads CASSLSGGKNTQYF. CDR3 bases: TGTGCCAGCAGCCTCTCGGGGGGGAAGAACACCCAGTACTTC.

The V gene is TRBV6-6, the J gene TRBJ2-3; D is perhaps TRBD1 (7 bases). The CDR3 spans 14 residues. V lost 2 bases, J lost 5 bases, and 11 bases lay in between. CDR1 and CDR2 from the germline V gene are MNHNY and SVGAGI (reference sequence). The CDR3 loop is CASSYGQGGDTQYF. The CDR3 DNA follows: TGTGCCAGCAGTTACGGGCAGGGGGGAGATACGCAGTATTTT.

This chain links TRBV7-2 with TRBJ2-7; tentative D call: TRBD2 (5 bases). There are 14 residues in the CDR3. Trimming took 5 bases from V and 7 from J, leaving 18 bases between them. Germline V CDR1 and CDR2: SGHTA, FQGNSA. The CDR3, as DNA: TGTGCCAGCAGCCGCGGAGCCAGGACTCGGGAGCAGTACTTC. Amino acids: CASSRGARTREQYF.

The V and J genes are TRBV6-5 and TRBJ1-2, with D possibly matching TRBD1 (6 bases). V shed 7 bases and J shed 3 bases, with 18 bases lying between them. The CDR3 covers 15 residues. In germline, CDR1 is MNHEY, CDR2 SVGAGI. DNA for the CDR3: TGTGCCAGCAACACCTTTACCGGGACACACTATGGCTACACCTTC. Amino acids: CASNTFTGTHYGYTF.

The gene calls are TRBV30 and TRBJ1-2; a weak D match, TRBD1 (5 bases). CDR3 length: 14 residues. V was trimmed by 0 bases and J by 3 bases, leaving 11 bases between them. CDR1 is GTSNPN, CDR2 SVGIG, per germline (reference sequence). CDR3: CAWSVLGRDYGYTF. CDR3 coding DNA: TGTGCCTGGAGTGTATTGGGACGGGACTATGGCTACACCTTC.

As DNA, the CDR3 is TGTGCCATGCAGTCCGGGACAGGGGACGAGCAGTACTTC. Protein sequence: CAMQSGTGDEQYF. The chain links TRBV10-3 to TRBJ2-7; 10 nucleotides match TRBD1. This CDR3 is built from 13 residues. The V and J ends lost 9 bases and 5 bases, in that order; junction bases with no gene match: 7. CDR1 ENHRY and CDR2 SYGVKD come from the germline V gene.